This is a list of T cell receptor beta chains from one sample in a study of Ad26.COV2.S vaccination and SARS-CoV-2 variants. Method: immunoSEQ multiplex PCR; TCRdb's copy keeps in-frame clones and lacks some. This table has about 480,000 clones, roughly 87% appearing once. The sequencing used peripheral blood, collected in a trial of Ad26.COV2.S vaccine versus placebo. The receptors stem from a person between 18 and 60 years old who received the Ad26.COV2.S COVID-19 vaccine or a placebo. CDR3s include the opening cysteine and the closing phenylalanine or tryptophan. Each record gives: J gene, V gene, CDR3 protein.

j_call: TRBJ2-1; v_call: TRBV9; cdr3_aa: CASSGIGVREQFF
j_call: TRBJ1-5; v_call: TRBV19; cdr3_aa: CASSIWGSDQPQHF
j_call: TRBJ2-7; v_call: TRBV3-1/TRBV3-2; cdr3_aa: CASSQDMSSGRREQYF
j_call: TRBJ2-7; v_call: TRBV28; cdr3_aa: CASSPPFGAQLAIYEQYF
j_call: TRBJ2-1; v_call: TRBV7-2; cdr3_aa: CASSLDSGVTFSEQFF
j_call: TRBJ2-4; v_call: TRBV6-5; cdr3_aa: CASSPTGNIQYF
j_call: TRBJ1-3; v_call: TRBV19; cdr3_aa: CASSLIPASGNTIYF
j_call: TRBJ2-5; v_call: TRBV6-2/TRBV6-3; cdr3_aa: CASSYSGGAGTQYF
j_call: TRBJ2-3; v_call: TRBV30; cdr3_aa: CASQADTQYF
j_call: TRBJ2-3; v_call: TRBV23-1; cdr3_aa: CASRWTSGSVPDTQYF
j_call: TRBJ1-4; v_call: TRBV18; cdr3_aa: CASSPWGRDEKLFF
j_call: TRBJ1-6; v_call: TRBV19; cdr3_aa: CASRAGTDISPLHF
j_call: TRBJ2-7; v_call: TRBV9; cdr3_aa: CASSVEAGGEQYF
j_call: TRBJ1-1; v_call: TRBV19; cdr3_aa: CASSISLNTEAFF
j_call: TRBJ2-2; v_call: TRBV11-2; cdr3_aa: CASSQDRGGTGELFF
j_call: TRBJ1-2; v_call: TRBV11-2; cdr3_aa: CASSEGQVHYGYTF
j_call: TRBJ1-1; v_call: TRBV11-3; cdr3_aa: CASSLGSVNTEAFF
j_call: TRBJ1-3; v_call: TRBV6-5; cdr3_aa: CVTRRSAGNTIYF
j_call: TRBJ2-3; v_call: TRBV27; cdr3_aa: CASSGGFPDTQYF
j_call: TRBJ2-2; v_call: TRBV6-5; cdr3_aa: CASRDRAGGELFF
j_call: TRBJ2-3; v_call: TRBV5-1; cdr3_aa: CASSPDITDTQYF
j_call: TRBJ1-1; v_call: TRBV5-6; cdr3_aa: CASSFSSGNEAFF
j_call: TRBJ2-1; v_call: TRBV30; cdr3_aa: CAWGIGREAHEQFF
j_call: TRBJ2-1; v_call: TRBV6-5; cdr3_aa: CASSYDKDSYNEQFF
j_call: TRBJ1-4; v_call: TRBV12-3/TRBV12-4; cdr3_aa: CASRGGEKLFF
j_call: TRBJ2-3; v_call: TRBV6-5; cdr3_aa: CASSTGLAGGATQYF
j_call: TRBJ1-6; v_call: TRBV5-5; cdr3_aa: CASSLLPGQGKGSPLHF
j_call: TRBJ2-7; v_call: TRBV5-4; cdr3_aa: CASSSKSGSGYEQYF
j_call: TRBJ1-4; v_call: TRBV5-1; cdr3_aa: CASSLETQKNEKLFF
j_call: TRBJ2-5; v_call: TRBV6-6; cdr3_aa: CASSYSGGSTETQYF
j_call: TRBJ1-5; v_call: TRBV19; cdr3_aa: CASSIVNREHQPQHF
j_call: TRBJ2-7; v_call: TRBV7-8; cdr3_aa: CASSRPGTENSYEQYF
j_call: TRBJ2-1; v_call: TRBV27; cdr3_aa: CASSDRSRGLLRNNEQFF
j_call: TRBJ1-3; v_call: TRBV13; cdr3_aa: CASTESGSGNTIYF
j_call: TRBJ1-1; v_call: TRBV4-2; cdr3_aa: CASSQGTQNTEAFF
j_call: TRBJ1-4; v_call: TRBV5-6; cdr3_aa: CASSLAGGRFVEKLFF
j_call: TRBJ1-6; v_call: TRBV27; cdr3_aa: CASSSQGQGRSPLHF
j_call: TRBJ2-3; v_call: TRBV5-1; cdr3_aa: CASSFPSGRADTQYF
j_call: TRBJ1-5; v_call: TRBV7-9; cdr3_aa: CASSQGNNQPQHF
j_call: TRBJ1-2; v_call: TRBV19; cdr3_aa: CASTPARGGYGYTF
j_call: TRBJ1-2; v_call: TRBV30; cdr3_aa: CAWPAGPYGYTF
j_call: TRBJ2-5; v_call: TRBV25-1; cdr3_aa: CASGTSGNQETQYF
j_call: TRBJ1-6; v_call: TRBV30; cdr3_aa: CAWSVGPQSSPLHF
j_call: TRBJ1-5; v_call: TRBV7-6; cdr3_aa: CASSLGTVGSNQPQHF
j_call: TRBJ2-1; v_call: TRBV19; cdr3_aa: CASSNRGGSPADEQFF
j_call: TRBJ2-5; v_call: TRBV30; cdr3_aa: CAWSPSDETQYF
j_call: TRBJ1-2; v_call: TRBV27; cdr3_aa: CASSFRGGGYTF
j_call: TRBJ2-7; v_call: TRBV7-6; cdr3_aa: CASSLEGGRPSSYEQYF
j_call: TRBJ1-5; v_call: TRBV7-2; cdr3_aa: CASSPRSGGNQPQHF
j_call: TRBJ2-7; v_call: TRBV9; cdr3_aa: CASSAGLAAYEQYF
j_call: TRBJ1-6; v_call: TRBV3-1/TRBV3-2; cdr3_aa: CASSQIQGSDLHF
j_call: TRBJ1-1; v_call: TRBV5-4; cdr3_aa: CASGLNGISMNTEAFF
j_call: TRBJ2-7; v_call: TRBV4-3; cdr3_aa: CASSLGLAGGAEQYF
j_call: TRBJ1-1; v_call: TRBV11-1; cdr3_aa: CASSLRTYGGTEAFF
j_call: TRBJ2-5; v_call: TRBV7-9; cdr3_aa: CASSRDEGTQYF
j_call: TRBJ1-2; v_call: TRBV28; cdr3_aa: CASSYRQGYGYTF
j_call: TRBJ1-4; v_call: TRBV7-6; cdr3_aa: CASSTLGQNNEKLFF
j_call: TRBJ2-1; v_call: TRBV19; cdr3_aa: CASSTGRRDLDEQFF
j_call: TRBJ2-7; v_call: TRBV19; cdr3_aa: CASSPGFERESEQYF
j_call: TRBJ2-5; v_call: TRBV7-9; cdr3_aa: CASSLPRLAGGETQYF